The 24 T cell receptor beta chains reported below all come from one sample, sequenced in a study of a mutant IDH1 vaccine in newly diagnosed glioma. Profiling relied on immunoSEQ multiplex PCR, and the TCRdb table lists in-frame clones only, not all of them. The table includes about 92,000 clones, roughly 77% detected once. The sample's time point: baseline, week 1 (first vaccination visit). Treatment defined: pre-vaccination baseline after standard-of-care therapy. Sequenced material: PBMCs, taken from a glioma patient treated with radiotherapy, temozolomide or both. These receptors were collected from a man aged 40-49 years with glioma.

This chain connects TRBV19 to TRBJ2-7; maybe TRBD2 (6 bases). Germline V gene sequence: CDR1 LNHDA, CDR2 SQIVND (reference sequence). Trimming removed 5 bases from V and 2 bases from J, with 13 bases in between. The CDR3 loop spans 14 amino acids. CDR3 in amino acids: CASSPGGKPYEQYF. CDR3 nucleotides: TGTGCCAGTAGTCCAGGAGGGAAGCCCTACGAGCAGTACTTC.

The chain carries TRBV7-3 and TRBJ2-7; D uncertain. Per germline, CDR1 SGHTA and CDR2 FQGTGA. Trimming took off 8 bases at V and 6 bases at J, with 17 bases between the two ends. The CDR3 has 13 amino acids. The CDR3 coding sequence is TGTGCCAGCGGCGTGGACCCCGGCGCCGAGCAGTACTTC. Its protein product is CASGVDPGAEQYF.

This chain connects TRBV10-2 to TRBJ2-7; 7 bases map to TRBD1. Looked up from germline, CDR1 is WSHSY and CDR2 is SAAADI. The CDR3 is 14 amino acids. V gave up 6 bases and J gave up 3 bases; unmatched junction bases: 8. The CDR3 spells CASSPRGGNYEQYF. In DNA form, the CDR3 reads TGCGCCAGCAGCCCGAGAGGGGGCAACTACGAGCAGTACTTC.

CDR3 bases: TGCGCCAGCAGCTTGGCCGGCAGGACAGGACTCACTGATGAGCAGTTCTTC. Translation: CASSLAGRTGLTDEQFF. The V call is TRBV5-1, the J call TRBJ2-1, with 7 positions matching TRBD1. From germline, CDR1 is SGHRS and CDR2 YFSETQ. The CDR3 is 17 residues long. J gave up 8 bases and V 0 bases, and 14 bases lay outside the gene matches.

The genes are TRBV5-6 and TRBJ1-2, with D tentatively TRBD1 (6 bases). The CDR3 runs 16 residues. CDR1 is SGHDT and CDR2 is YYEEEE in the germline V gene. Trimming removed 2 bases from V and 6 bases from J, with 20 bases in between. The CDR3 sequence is CASSFRRFDRTNGYTF. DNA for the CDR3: TGTGCCAGCAGCTTCCGTCGTTTCGACAGGACCAATGGCTACACCTTC.

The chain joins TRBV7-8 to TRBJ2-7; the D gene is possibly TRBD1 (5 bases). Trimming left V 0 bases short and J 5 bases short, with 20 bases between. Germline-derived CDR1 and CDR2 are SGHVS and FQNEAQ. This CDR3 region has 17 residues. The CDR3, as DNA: TGTGCCAGCAGCTTAGCGCAGATGAAGGGGTGGTGGGACGAGCAGTACTTC. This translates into CASSLAQMKGWWDEQYF.

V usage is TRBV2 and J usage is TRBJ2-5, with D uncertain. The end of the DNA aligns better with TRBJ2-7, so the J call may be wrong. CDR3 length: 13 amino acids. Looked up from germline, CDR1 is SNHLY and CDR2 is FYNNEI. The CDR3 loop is CASSGGWAYEQYF. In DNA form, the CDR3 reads TGTGCCAGCAGTGGGGGATGGGCCTACGAGCAGTACTTC.

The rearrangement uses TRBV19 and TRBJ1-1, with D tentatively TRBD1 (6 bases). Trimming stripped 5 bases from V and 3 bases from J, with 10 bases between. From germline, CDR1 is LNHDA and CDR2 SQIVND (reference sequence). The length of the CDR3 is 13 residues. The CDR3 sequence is CASSLYRDTEAFF. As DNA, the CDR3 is TGTGCCAGTAGTCTCTACAGGGACACTGAAGCTTTCTTT.

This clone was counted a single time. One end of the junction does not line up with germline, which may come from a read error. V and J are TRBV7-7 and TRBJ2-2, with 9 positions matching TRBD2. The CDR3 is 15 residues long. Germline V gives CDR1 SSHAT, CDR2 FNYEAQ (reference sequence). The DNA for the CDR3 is TGTGCTAGCAGCGCTAGCGGGAAGAACACCGGGGAGCTGTTTTTT. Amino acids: CASSASGKNTGELFF.

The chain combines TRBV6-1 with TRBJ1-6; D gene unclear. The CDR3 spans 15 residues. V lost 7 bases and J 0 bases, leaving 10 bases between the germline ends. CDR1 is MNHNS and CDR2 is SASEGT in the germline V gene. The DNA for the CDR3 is TGTGCCAGCAATAATCCCATCTCCTATAATTCACCCCTCCACTTT. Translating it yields CASNNPISYNSPLHF.

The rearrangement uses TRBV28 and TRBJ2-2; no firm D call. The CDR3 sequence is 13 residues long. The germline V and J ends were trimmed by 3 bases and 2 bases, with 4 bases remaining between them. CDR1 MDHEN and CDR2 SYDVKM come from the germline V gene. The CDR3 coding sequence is TGTGCCAGCAGTTTTCTCAACACCGGGGAGCTGTTTTTT. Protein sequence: CASSFLNTGELFF.

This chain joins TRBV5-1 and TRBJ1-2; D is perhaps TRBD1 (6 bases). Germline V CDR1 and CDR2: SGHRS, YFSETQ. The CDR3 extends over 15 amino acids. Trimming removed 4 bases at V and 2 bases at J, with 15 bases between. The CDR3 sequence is CASSNRQAGNYGYTF. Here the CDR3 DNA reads TGCGCCAGCAGCAACAGACAGGCTGGGAACTATGGCTACACCTTC.

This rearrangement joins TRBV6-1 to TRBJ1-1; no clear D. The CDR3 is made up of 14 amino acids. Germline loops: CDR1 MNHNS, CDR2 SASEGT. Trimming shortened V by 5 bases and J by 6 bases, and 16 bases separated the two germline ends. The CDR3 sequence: CASSRKAVMPEAFF. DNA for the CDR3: TGTGCCAGCAGTCGAAAGGCAGTAATGCCTGAAGCTTTCTTT.

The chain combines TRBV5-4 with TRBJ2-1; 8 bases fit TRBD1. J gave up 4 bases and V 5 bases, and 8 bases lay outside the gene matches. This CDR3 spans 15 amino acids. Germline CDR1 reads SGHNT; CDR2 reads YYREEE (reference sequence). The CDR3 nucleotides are TGTGCCAGCAGGTCCGGGACAGGACCTTACAATGAGCAGTTCTTC. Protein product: CASRSGTGPYNEQFF.

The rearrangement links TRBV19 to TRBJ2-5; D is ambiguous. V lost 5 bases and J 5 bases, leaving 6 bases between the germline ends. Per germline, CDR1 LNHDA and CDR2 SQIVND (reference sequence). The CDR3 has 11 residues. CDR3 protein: CASSLGETQYF. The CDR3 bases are TGTGCCAGTAGTCTAGGGGAGACCCAGTACTTC.

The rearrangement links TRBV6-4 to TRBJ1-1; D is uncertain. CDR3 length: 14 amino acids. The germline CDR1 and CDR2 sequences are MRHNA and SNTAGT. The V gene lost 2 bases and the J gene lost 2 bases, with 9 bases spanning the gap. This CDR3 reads CASSDRPGNTEAFF. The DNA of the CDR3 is TGTGCCAGCAGTGACCGGCCGGGAAACACTGAAGCTTTCTTT.

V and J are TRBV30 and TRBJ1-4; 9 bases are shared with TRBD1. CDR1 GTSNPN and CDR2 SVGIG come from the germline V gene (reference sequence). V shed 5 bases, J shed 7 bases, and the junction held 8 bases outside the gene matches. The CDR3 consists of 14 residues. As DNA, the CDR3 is TGTGCCTGGCAGACAGGGGGGAAAGTTGAAAAACTGTTTTTT. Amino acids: CAWQTGGKVEKLFF.

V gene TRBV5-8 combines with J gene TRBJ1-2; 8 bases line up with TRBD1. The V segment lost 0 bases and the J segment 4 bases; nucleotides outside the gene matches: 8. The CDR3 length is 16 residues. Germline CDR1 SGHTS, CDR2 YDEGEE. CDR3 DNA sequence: TGTGCCAGCAGCTTGGATTCAGGGGGCGATAGCTATGGCTACACCTTC. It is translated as CASSLDSGGDSYGYTF.

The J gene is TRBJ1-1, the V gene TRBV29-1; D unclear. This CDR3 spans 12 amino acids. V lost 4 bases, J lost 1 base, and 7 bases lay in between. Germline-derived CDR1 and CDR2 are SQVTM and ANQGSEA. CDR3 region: CSVGAWNTEAFF. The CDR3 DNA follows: TGCAGCGTTGGTGCCTGGAACACTGAAGCTTTCTTT.

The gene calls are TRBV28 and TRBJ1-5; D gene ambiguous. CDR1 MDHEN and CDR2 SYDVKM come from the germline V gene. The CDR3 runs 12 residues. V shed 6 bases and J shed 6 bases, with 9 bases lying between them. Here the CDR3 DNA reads TGTGCCAGCAGGGCCGGGGTTCAGCCCCAGCATTTT. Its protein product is CASRAGVQPQHF.

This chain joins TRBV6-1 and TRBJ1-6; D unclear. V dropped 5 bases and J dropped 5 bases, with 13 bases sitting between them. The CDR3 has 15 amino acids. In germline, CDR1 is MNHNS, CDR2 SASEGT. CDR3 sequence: CASSSLDGHNSPLHF. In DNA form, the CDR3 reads TGTGCCAGCAGTTCCCTGGACGGTCATAATTCACCCCTCCACTTT.

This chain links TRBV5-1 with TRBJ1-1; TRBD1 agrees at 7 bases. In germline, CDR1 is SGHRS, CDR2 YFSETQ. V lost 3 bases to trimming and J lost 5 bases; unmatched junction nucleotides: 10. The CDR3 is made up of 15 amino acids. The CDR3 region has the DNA TGCGCCAGCAGCTCCGGGACAGCTCAGGGGACTGAAGCTTTCTTT. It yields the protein CASSSGTAQGTEAFF.

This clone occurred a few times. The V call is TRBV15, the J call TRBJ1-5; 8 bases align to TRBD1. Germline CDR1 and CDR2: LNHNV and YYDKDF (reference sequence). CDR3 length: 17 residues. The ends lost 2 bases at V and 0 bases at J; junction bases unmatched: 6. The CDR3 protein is CATSRSTGGISNQPQHF. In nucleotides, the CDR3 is TGTGCCACCAGCAGATCCACAGGGGGAATTAGCAATCAGCCCCAGCATTTT.

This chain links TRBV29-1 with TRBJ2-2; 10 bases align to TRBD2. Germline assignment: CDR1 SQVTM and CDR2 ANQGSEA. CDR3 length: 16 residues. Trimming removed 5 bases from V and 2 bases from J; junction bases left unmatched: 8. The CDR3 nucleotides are TGCAGCGTTCGAACTAGCGGGATCACAAACACCGGGGAGCTGTTTTTT. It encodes CSVRTSGITNTGELFF.